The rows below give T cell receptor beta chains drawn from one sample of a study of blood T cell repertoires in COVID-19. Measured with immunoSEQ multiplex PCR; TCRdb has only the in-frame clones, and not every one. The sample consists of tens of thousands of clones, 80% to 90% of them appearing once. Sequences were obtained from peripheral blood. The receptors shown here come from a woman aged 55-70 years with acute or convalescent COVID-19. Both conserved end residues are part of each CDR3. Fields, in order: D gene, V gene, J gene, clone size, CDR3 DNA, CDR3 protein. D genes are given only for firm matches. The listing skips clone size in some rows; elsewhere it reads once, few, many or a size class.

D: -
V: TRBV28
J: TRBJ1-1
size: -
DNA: TGTGCCAGCATCAAGCCCTTACCGGACACTGAAGCTTTCTTT
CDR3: CASIKPLPDTEAFF

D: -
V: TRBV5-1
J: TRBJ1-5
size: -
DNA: TGCGCCAGCAGCCCCACGGCAGGGGTCAATCAGCCCCAGCATTTT
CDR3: CASSPTAGVNQPQHF

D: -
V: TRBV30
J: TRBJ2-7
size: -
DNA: TGTGCCTGGAGTGACGGGAGCTCCTACGAGCAGTACTTC
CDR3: CAWSDGSSYEQYF

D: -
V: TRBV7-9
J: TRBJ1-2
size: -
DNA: TGTGCCAGCAGCTTAAACAGGGACTATGGCTACACCTTC
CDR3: CASSLNRDYGYTF

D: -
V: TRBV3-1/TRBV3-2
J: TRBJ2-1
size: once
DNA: TGTGCCAGCAGCCCCACGGGGGAGGTGCAGTTCTTC
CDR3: CASSPTGEVQFF

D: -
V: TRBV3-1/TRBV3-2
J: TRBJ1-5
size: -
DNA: TGTGCCAGCAGCCAAGAACCCCAGTATAGCAATCAGCCCCAGCATTTT
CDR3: CASSQEPQYSNQPQHF

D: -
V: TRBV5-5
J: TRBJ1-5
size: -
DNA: TGTGCCAGCAGCTTGGTCCCCAATAGCAATCAGCCCCAGCATTTT
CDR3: CASSLVPNSNQPQHF

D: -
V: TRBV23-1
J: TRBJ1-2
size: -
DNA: TGCGCCAGCAGTCACTGCAGGGGCAGGGGCTATGGCTACACCTTC
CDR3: CASSHCRGRGYGYTF

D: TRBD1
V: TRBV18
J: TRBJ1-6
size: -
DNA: TGTGCCAGCTCACCCCAATCGGACAGGGGGTGGCGTTCACCCCTCCACTTT
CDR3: CASSPQSDRGWRSPLHF

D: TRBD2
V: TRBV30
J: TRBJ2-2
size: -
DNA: TGTGCCTGGGGCTCCGGAATCGGACTAGCGGGGTCGAGAAGGAACACCGGGGAGCTGTTTTTT
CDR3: CAWGSGIGLAGSRRNTGELFF

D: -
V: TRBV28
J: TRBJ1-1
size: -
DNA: TGTGCCAGCAGTTTATTACTTACGGGGGGGAACACTGAAGCTTTCTTT
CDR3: CASSLLLTGGNTEAFF

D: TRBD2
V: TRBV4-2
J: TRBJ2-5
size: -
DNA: TGTGCCAGCAGCCAAGTACTAGCGGGAGGGCCTTTGGAGACCCAGTACTTC
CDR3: CASSQVLAGGPLETQYF

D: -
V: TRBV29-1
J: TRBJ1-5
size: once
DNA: TGCAGCGCCAGGGGAGGGAGCAATCAGCCCCAGCATTTT
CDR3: CSARGGSNQPQHF

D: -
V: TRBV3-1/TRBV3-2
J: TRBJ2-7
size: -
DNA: TGTGCCAGCAGCAGGTCGGGCAGGGGGACTTACGAGCAGTACTTC
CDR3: CASSRSGRGTYEQYF

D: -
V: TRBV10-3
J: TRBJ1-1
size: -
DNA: TGTGCCATCAGTGCTGGGGGCAGGACTGAAGCTTTCTTT
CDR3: CAISAGGRTEAFF

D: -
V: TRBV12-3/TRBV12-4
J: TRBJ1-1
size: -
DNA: TGTGCCAGCAGTGACGGACAGACTTACGCTTTCTTT
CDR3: CASSDGQTYAFF

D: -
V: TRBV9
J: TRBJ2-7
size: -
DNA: TGTGCCAGCAGCGTAGGCGGACAGAGCTCCTACGAGCAGTACTTC
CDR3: CASSVGGQSSYEQYF

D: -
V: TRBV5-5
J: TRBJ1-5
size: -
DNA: TGTGCCAGCAGCTTGAGTGGCAGCGTCTATAGCAATCAGCCCCAGCATTTT
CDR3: CASSLSGSVYSNQPQHF

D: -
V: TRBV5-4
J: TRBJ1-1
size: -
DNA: TGTGCCAGCAGCTCGGTGACAGGGAACACTGAAGCTTTCTTT
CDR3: CASSSVTGNTEAFF

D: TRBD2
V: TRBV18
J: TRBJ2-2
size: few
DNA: TGTGCCAGCTCACCGGGACTAGCGGGAGGCACCGGGGAGCTGTTTTTT
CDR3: CASSPGLAGGTGELFF

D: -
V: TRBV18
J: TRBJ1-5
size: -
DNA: TGTGCCAGCTCACCTACCGGTATCGGGAGCAATCAGCCCCAGCATTTT
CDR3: CASSPTGIGSNQPQHF

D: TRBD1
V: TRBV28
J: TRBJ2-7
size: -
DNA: TGTGCCAGCAGCGGGACAGGGGCTCTCTCCTACGAGCAGTACTTC
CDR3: CASSGTGALSYEQYF

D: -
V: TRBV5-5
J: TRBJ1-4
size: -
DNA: TGTGCCAGCAGCTTGTTACAAGGGAGAGGTACTAATGAAAAACTGTTTTTT
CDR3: CASSLLQGRGTNEKLFF

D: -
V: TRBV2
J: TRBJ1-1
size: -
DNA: TGTGCCAGCAGTGTAAGTCGACAGGCCAACACTGAAGCTTTCTTT
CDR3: CASSVSRQANTEAFF

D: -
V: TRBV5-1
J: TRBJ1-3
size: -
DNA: TGCGCCAGCAGCCCAGGGATAACGGCTGGAAACACCATATATTTT
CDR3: CASSPGITAGNTIYF

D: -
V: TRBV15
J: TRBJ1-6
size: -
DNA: TGTGCCACCAGCGTACGAACTACGGGTTCACCCCTCCACTTT
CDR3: CATSVRTTGSPLHF

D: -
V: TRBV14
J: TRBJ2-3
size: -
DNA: TGTGCCAGCAGCCAAGAGATCGCGGGAGATACGCAGTATTTT
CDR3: CASSQEIAGDTQYF

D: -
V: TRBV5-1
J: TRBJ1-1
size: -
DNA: TGCGCCAGCAGCTTTGGGGCGTCCGGCCAAGAAGCTTTCTTT
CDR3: CASSFGASGQEAFF

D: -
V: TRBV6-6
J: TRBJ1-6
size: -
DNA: TGTGCCAGCAGATATTCGGGTAATTCACCCCTCCACTTT
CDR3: CASRYSGNSPLHF

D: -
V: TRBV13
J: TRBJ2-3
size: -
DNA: TGTGCCAGCAGCTCAACCCCAGTCTCTGCAGATACGCAGTATTTT
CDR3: CASSSTPVSADTQYF

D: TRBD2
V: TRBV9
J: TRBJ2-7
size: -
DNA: TGTGCCAGCAGCGTAGGTGGGACTAGCGGGGTCCACGAGCAGTACTTC
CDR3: CASSVGGTSGVHEQYF

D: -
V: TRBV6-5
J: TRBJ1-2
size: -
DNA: TGTGCCAGCAGTTACTCGAAGAGGGATAACTATGGCTACACCTTC
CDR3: CASSYSKRDNYGYTF

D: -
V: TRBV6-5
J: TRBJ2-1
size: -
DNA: TGTGCCAGCAGCATTGTCAGGGGAATCGGGAATGAGCAGTTCTTC
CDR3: CASSIVRGIGNEQFF

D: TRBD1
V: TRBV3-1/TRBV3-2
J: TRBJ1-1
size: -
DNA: TGTGCCAGCAGCGCCCAAACAGGGGGCGTCGGTGAAGCTTTCTTT
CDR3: CASSAQTGGVGEAFF

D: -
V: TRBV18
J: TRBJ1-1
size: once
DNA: TGTGCCAGCTCACCTCGACAGGTTGCGGACACTGAAGCTTTCTTT
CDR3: CASSPRQVADTEAFF

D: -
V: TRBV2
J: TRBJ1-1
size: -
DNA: TGTGCCAGCGGCTCGTCAAACAGGAACACTGAAGCTTTCTTT
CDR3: CASGSSNRNTEAFF

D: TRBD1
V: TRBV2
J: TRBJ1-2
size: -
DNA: TGTGCCAGCAGTGAACAGGGGGCTTTCGGCTACACCTTC
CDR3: CASSEQGAFGYTF

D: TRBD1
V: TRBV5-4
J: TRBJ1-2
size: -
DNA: TGTGCCAGCAGTCCGCCGGGACAGGTAGTGGTTGATGGCTACACCTTC
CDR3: CASSPPGQVVVDGYTF

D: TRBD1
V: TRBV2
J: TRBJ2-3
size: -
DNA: TGTGCCAGCAGTGAATCCCGGACAGGGGCAGATACGCAGTATTTT
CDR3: CASSESRTGADTQYF

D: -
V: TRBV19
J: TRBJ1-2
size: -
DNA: TGTGCCAGTAGTATCCGGGCGGACTTCTATGGCTACACCTTC
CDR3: CASSIRADFYGYTF

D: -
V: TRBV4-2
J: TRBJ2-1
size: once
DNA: TGTGCCAGCAGCCAAGGGCAGGGTGTTGGAAACAATGAGCAGTTCTTC
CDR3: CASSQGQGVGNNEQFF

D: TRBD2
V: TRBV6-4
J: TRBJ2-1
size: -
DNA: TGTGCCAGCAGTGAAGCGGGGGGGCCTGAAAATGAGCAGTTCTTC
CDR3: CASSEAGGPENEQFF

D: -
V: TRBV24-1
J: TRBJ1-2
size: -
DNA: TGTGCCACCAGTGGGGTGAAATTGTCAGGGTACATCGGCTACACCTTC
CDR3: CATSGVKLSGYIGYTF

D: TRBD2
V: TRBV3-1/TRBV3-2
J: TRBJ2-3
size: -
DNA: TGTGCCAGCAGCCGGACCATGAGGGCTAGCGGGGGAACTAGCACAGATACGCAGTATTTT
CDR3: CASSRTMRASGGTSTDTQYF

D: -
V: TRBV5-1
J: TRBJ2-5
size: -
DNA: TGCGCCAGCAGCTACCAGACAGGATACGGGGAGACCCAGTACTTC
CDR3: CASSYQTGYGETQYF

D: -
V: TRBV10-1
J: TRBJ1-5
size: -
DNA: TGCGCCAGCAGCCAGGGAAATCAGCCCCAGCATTTT
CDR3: CASSQGNQPQHF

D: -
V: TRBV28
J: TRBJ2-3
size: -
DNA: TGTGCCAGCAGCCCTGAGATTCGCTTACATACGCAGTATTTT
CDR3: CASSPEIRLHTQYF

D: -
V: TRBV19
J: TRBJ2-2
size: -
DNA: TGTGCCAGTAGTATCATTTTTGGCGGAGGCGGGGAGCTGTTTTTT
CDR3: CASSIIFGGGGELFF

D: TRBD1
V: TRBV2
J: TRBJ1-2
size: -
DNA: TGTGCCAGTCAGGGGGTAGGGAGCCCCTTAGCTAACTATGGCTACACCTTC
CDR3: CASQGVGSPLANYGYTF

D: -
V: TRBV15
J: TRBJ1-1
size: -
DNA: TGTGCCACCAGCAGAGATGTGGATAACAGACGGGCTTTCTTT
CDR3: CATSRDVDNRRAFF

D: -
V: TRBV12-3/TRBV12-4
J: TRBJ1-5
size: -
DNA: TGTGCCAGCATCTTGGGAGGGAATCAGCCCCAGCATTTT
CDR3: CASILGGNQPQHF

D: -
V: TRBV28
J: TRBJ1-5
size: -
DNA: TGTGCCAGCAGGGTGGCGGCTCAGCCCCAGCATTTT
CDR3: CASRVAAQPQHF

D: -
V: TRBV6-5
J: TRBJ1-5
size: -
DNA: TGTGCCAGCAGACCCCAAGGGGCAGGGCAGCCCCAGCATTTT
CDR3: CASRPQGAGQPQHF

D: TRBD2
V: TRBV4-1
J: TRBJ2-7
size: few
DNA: TGCGCCAGCAGCCAAGATTGGCGGGGGATGAACTACGAGCAGTACTTC
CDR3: CASSQDWRGMNYEQYF